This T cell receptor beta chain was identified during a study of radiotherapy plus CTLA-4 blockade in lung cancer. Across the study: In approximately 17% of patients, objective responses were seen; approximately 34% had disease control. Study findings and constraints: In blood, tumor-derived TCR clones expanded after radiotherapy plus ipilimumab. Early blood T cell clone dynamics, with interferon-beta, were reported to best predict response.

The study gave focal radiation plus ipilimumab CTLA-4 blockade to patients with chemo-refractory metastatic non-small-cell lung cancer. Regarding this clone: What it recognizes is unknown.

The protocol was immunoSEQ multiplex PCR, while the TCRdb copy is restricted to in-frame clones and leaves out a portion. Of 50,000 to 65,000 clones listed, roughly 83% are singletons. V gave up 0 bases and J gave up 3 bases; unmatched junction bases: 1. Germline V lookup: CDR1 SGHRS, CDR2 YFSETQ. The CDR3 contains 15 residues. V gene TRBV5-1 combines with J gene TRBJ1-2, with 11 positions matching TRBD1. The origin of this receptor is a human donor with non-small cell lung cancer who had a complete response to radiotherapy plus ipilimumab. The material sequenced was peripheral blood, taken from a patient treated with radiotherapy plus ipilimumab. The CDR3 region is CASSLGTGGDYGYTF. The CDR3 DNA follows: TGCGCCAGCAGCTTGGGGACAGGGGGCGACTATGGCTACACCTTC.